This entry concerns a single T cell receptor (beta chain). Generated by immunoSEQ multiplex PCR, the TCRdb table keeps only in-frame clones and is missing some. The table has around 190,000 clones, roughly four fifths seen once. The data are from a study of blood T cell repertoires in COVID-19. Sequenced sample: peripheral blood. The receptor was derived from a human donor in a cohort sampled during active COVID-19.

In DNA form, the CDR3 reads TGTGCCAGCAGCCAAGCCAGGGCGGCTGGAAACACCATATATTTT. It yields the protein CASSQARAAGNTIYF. This chain uses TRBV3-1 (or the pseudogene TRBV3-2) with TRBJ1-3, with a tentative D call TRBD1 (5 bases). This CDR3 comprises 15 residues. V gave up 1 base and J gave up 2 bases, with 9 bases separating them. The germline gives CDR1 LGHDT, CDR2 YNNKEL (reference sequence).